This TCR beta chain was captured by sequencing in a study of shared clonotypes between healthy human individuals. General study results and limits: It was only blood that was sampled, and tissue repertoires likely differ. On the whole, naive subsets had larger estimated richness than memory subsets had.

Sorted-subset replicate PCRs used roughly 210 ng of genomic DNA. This amount corresponded to 30,000 to 35,000 T cell genomes. Profiling relied on immunoSEQ multiplex PCR, and the TCRdb table lists in-frame clones only, not all of them. The sample holds 950,000 to 1,300,000 clones, about 75% seen once. Germline assignment: CDR1 SGHVS and CDR2 FNYEAQ. Trimming at V came to 5 bases and at J to 3 bases, leaving 1 base not matched to a gene. The CDR3 is 13 residues long. Comments on this clone: Its antigen is not identified.

Sequenced sample: memory CD4+ T cells sorted from blood. Regarding subset: CD45RA-negative fraction. The V call is TRBV7-6, the J call TRBJ1-3; 7 bases agree with TRBD1. This sequence was found in a man aged 18-30 years in good health. CDR3 protein: CASSRTGGNTIYF. The CDR3 coding sequence is TGTGCCAGCAGCCGGACAGGTGGAAACACCATATATTTT.